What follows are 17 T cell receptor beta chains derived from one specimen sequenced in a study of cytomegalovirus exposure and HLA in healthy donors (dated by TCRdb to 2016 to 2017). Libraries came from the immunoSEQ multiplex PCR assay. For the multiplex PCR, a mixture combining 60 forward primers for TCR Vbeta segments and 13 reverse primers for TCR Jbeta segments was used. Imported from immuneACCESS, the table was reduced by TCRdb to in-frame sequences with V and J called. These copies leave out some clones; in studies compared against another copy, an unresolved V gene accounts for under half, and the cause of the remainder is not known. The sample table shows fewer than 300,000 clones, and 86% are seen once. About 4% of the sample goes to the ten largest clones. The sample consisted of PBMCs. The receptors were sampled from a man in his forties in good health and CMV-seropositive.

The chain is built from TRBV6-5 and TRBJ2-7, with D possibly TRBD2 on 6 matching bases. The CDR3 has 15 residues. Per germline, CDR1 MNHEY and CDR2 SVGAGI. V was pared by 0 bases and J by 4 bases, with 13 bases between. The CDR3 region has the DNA TGTGCCAGCAGTTACTCGCGGGACGGAGGTTACGAGCAGTACTTC. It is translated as CASSYSRDGGYEQYF.

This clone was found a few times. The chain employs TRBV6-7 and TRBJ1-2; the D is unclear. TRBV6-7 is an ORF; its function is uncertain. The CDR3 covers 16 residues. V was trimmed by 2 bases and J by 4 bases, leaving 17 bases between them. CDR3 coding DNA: TGTGCCAGCAGTTACCCTTTAGAGGGTTGGGGCTATGGCTACACCTTC. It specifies CASSYPLEGWGYGYTF.

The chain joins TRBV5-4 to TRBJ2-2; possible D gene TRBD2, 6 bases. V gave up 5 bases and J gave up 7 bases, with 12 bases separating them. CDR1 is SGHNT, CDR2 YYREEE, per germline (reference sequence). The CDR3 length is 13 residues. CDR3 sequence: CASSLGGVGELFF. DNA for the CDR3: TGTGCCAGCAGTCTGGGAGGCGTCGGGGAGCTGTTTTTT.

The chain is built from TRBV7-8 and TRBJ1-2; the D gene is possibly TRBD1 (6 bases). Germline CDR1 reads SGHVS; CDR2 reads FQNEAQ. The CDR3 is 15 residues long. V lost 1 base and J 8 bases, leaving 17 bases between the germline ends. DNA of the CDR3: TGTGCCAGCAGCTTAGAAGAGACAGGCTTGTCCGGCTACACCTTC. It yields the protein CASSLEETGLSGYTF.

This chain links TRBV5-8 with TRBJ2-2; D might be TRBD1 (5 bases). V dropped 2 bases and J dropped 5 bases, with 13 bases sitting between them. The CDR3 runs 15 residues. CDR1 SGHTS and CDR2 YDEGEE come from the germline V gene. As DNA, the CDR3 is TGTGCCAGCAGCTTACGCAGGGTGATGACCGGGGAGCTGTTTTTT. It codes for CASSLRRVMTGELFF.

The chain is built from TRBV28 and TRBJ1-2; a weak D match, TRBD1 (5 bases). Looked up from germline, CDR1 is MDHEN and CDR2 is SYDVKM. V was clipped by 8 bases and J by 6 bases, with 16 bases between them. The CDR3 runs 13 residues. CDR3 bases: TGTGCCAGCGGTTCCCGGCAGGGTGATGGCTACACCTTC. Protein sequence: CASGSRQGDGYTF.

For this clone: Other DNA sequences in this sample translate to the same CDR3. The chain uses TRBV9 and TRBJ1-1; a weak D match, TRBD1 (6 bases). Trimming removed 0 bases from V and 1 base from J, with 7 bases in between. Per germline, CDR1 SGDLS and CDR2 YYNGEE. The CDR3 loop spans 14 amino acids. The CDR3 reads CASSVDRANTEAFF. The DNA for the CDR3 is TGTGCCAGCAGCGTAGACAGGGCGAACACTGAAGCTTTCTTT.

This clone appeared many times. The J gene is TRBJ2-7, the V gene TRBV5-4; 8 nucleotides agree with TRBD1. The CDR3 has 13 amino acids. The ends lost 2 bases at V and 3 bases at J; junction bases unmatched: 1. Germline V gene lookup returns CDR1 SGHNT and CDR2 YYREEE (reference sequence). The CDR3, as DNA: TGTGCCAGCAGCTTTGACAGGGGCTACGAGCAGTACTTC. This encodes CASSFDRGYEQYF.

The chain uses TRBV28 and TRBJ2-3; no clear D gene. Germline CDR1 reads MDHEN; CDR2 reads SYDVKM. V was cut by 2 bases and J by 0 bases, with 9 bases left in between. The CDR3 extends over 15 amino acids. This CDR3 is CASSLRQVSTDTQYF. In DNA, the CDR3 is TGTGCCAGCAGTTTACGGCAGGTTAGCACAGATACGCAGTATTTT. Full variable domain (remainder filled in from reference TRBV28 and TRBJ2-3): DVKVTQSSRYLVKRTGEKVFLECVQDMDHENMFWYRQDPGLGLRLIYFSYDVKMKEKGDIPEGYSVSREKKERFSLILESASTNQTSMYLCASSLRQVSTDTQYFGPGTRLTVL.

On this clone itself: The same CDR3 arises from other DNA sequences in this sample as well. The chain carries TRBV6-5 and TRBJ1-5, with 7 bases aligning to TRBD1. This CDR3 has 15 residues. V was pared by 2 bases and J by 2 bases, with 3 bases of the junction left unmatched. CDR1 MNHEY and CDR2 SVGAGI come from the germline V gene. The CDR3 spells CASSYGGQGNQPQHF. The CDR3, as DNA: TGTGCCAGCAGTTACGGCGGACAGGGCAATCAGCCCCAGCATTTT.

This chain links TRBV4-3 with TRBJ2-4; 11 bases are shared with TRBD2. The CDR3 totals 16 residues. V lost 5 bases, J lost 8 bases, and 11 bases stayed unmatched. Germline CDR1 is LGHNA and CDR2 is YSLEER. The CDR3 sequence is CASSLRLAGPGHIQYF. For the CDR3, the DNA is TGCGCCAGCAGCTTGCGACTAGCGGGACCGGGCCACATTCAGTACTTC.

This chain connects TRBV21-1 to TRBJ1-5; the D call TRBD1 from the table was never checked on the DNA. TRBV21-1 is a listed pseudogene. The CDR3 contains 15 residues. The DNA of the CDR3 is TGTGCCAGCAGCAGTTCGGGACAGCCTAATCAGCCCCAGCATTTT. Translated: CASSSSGQPNQPQHF.

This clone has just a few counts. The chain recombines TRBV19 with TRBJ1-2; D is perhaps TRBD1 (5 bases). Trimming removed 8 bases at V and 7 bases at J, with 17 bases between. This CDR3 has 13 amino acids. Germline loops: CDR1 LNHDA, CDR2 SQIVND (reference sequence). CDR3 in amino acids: CASFGRVIGGYTF. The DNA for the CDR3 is TGTGCCAGTTTCGGCAGGGTGATCGGTGGCTACACCTTC.

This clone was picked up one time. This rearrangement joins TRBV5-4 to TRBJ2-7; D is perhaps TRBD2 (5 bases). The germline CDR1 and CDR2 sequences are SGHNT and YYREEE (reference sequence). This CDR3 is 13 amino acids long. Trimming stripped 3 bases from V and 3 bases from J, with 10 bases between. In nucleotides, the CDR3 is TGTGCCAGCAGCTCCGGACTGATCTACGAGCAGTACTTC. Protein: CASSSGLIYEQYF.

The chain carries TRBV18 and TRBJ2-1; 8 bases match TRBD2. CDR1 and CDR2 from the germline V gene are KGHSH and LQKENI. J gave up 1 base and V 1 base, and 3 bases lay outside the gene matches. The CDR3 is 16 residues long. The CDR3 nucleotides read TGTGCCAGCTCACCACGGTCGGGAGGGTCCTACAATGAGCAGTTCTTC. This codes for CASSPRSGGSYNEQFF.

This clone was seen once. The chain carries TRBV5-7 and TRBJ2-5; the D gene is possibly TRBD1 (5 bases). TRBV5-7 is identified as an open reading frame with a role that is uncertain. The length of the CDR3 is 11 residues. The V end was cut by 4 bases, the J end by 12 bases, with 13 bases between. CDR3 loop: CASSADTVKYF. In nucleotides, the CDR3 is TGTGCCAGCAGCGCGGACACCGTTAAGTACTTC.

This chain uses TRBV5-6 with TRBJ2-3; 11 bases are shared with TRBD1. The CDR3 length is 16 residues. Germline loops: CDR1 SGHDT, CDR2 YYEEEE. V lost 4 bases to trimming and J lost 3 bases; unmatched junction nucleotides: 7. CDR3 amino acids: CASSTPGTGGTDTQYF. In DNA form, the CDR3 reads TGTGCCAGCAGCACTCCCGGGACAGGGGGAACAGATACGCAGTATTTT. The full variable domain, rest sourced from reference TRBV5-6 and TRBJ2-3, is DAGVTQSPTHLIKTRGQQVTLRCSPKSGHDTVSWYQQALGQGPQFIFQYYEEEERQRGNFPDRFSGHQFPNYSSELNVNALLLGDSALYLCASSTPGTGGTDTQYFGPGTRLTVL.